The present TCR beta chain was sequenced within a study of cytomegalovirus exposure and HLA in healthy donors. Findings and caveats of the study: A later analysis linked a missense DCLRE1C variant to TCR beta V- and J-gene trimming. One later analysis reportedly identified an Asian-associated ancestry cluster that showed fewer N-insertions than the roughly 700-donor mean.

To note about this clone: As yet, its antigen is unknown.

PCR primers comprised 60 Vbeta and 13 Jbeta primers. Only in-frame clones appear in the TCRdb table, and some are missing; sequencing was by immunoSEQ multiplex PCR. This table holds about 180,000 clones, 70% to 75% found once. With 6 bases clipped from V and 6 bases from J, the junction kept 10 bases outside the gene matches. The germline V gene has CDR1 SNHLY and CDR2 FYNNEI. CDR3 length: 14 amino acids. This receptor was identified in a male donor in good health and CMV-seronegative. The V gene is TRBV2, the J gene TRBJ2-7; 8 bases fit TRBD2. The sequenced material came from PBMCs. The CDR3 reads CASSYTSGGGEQYF. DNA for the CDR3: TGTGCCAGCAGCTACACATCCGGGGGGGGCGAGCAGTACTTC.